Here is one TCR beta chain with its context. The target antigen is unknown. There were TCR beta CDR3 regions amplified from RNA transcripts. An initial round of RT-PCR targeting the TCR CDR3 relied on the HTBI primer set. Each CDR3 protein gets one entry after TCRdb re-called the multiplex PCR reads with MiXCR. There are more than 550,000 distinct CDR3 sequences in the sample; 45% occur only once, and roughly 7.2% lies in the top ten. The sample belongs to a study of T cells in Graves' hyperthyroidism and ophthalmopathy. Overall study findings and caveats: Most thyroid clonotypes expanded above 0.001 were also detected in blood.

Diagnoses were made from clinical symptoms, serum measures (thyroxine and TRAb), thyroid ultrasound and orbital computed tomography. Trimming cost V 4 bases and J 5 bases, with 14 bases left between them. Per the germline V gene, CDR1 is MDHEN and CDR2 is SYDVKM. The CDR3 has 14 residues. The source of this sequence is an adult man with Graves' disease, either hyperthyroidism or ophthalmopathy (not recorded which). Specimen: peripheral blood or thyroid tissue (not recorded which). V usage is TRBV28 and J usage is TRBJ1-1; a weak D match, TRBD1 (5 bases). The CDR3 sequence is CASSSQPGGTEAFF. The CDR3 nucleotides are TGTGCCAGCAGTTCCCAGCCGGGGGGGACTGAAGCTTTCTTT. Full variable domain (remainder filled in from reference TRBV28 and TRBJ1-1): DVKVTQSSRYLVKRTGEKVFLECVQDMDHENMFWYRQDPGLGLRLIYFSYDVKMKEKGDIPEGYSVSREKKERFSLILESASTNQTSMYLCASSSQPGGTEAFFGQGTRLTVV.